Presented here are 31 T cell receptor beta chains from one specimen sequenced in a study of CD8 T cells in Susac syndrome. Random hexamers were used to reverse transcribe the RNA input (about 0.5 to 1 ug). TCRdb recomputed calls from the immunoSEQ multiplex PCR reads with MiXCR, one row per CDR3 protein. In the table there are tens of thousands of distinct CDR3 sequences, 90% to 95% of which are singletons. Specimen: CD4+ T cells from PBMCs. The receptor set was obtained from a human donor with Susac syndrome.

The gene calls are TRBV6-2 or TRBV6-3 and TRBJ2-1; 9 nucleotides align to TRBD2. The J segment lost 3 bases and the V segment lost 4 bases, leaving 4 bases of the junction unmatched. CDR1 MNHEY and CDR2 SVGEGT come from the germline V gene. This CDR3 comprises 15 residues. In DNA, the CDR3 is TGTGCCAGCAGTTCCGCGGGGGGGATCTACAATGAGCAGTTCTTC. Its protein is CASSSAGGIYNEQFF.

The rearrangement links TRBV28 to TRBJ2-3; D may be TRBD2 (6 bases). The CDR3 spans 16 residues. The V and J ends lost 3 bases and 6 bases respectively, with 19 bases between them. Germline V CDR1 and CDR2: MDHEN, SYDVKM. For the CDR3, the DNA is TGTGCCAGCAGTTTCGCGGGATCCGCGAGGAGGGATACGCAGTATTTT. Its protein is CASSFAGSARRDTQYF. The full variable domain, completed using reference TRBV28 and TRBJ2-3, is DVKVTQSSRYLVKRTGEKVFLECVQDMDHENMFWYRQDPGLGLRLIYFSYDVKMKEKGDIPEGYSVSREKKERFSLILESASTNQTSMYLCASSFAGSARRDTQYFGPGTRLTVL.

The rearrangement joins TRBV20-1 to TRBJ2-5; 9 bases line up with TRBD2. The V gene's germline CDR1 is DFQATT and CDR2 SNEGSKA (reference sequence). With V trimmed by 1 base and J by 7 bases, 4 bases remained unmatched. The CDR3 has 13 amino acids. For the CDR3, the DNA is TGCAGTGCTAGAGGCCTAGCGGGGAGGACCCAGTACTTC. It translates to CSARGLAGRTQYF.

CDR3 bases: TGTGCCAGTAATGACAGGGGCACAGATACGCAGTATTTT. This translates into CASNDRGTDTQYF. The chain joins TRBV19 to TRBJ2-3; TRBD1 matches 7 bases. Germline V lookup: CDR1 LNHDA, CDR2 SQIVND (reference sequence). The CDR3 extends over 13 amino acids. Losses at the gene ends were 7 bases for V and 1 base for J; bases not matched to a gene: 2. Complete variable domain (other parts from reference TRBV19 and TRBJ2-3): DGGITQSPKYLFRKEGQNVTLSCEQNLNHDAMYWYRQDPGQGLRLIYYSQIVNDFQKGDIAEGYSVSREKKESFPLTVTSAQKNPTAFYLCASNDRGTDTQYFGPGTRLTVL.

This chain uses TRBV7-9 with TRBJ2-7; D gene uncertain. The CDR3 spans 14 residues. CDR1 SEHNR and CDR2 FQNEAQ come from the germline V gene (reference sequence). V lost 4 bases and J 3 bases, leaving 13 bases between the germline ends. The DNA for the CDR3 is TGTGCCAGCAGCTCTCGGACCCCGCTCTACGAGCAGTACTTC. It codes for CASSSRTPLYEQYF. Using reference TRBV7-9 and TRBJ2-7 for the parts outside the CDR3, the full variable domain is DTGVSQNPRHKITKRGQNVTFRCDPISEHNRLYWYRQTLGQGPEFLTYFQNEAQLEKSRLLSDRFSAERPKGSFSTLEIQRTEQGDSAMYLCASSSRTPLYEQYFGPGTRLTVT.

The chain carries TRBV7-2 and TRBJ2-3; 9 bases line up with TRBD2. The CDR3 loop spans 17 amino acids. Germline CDR1 and CDR2: SGHTA and FQGNSA. Losses at the gene ends were 2 bases for V and 2 bases for J; bases not matched to a gene: 8. CDR3 DNA sequence: TGTGCCAGCAGCTTATCTCCTAGCGGGGTCAACACAGATACGCAGTATTTT. It specifies CASSLSPSGVNTDTQYF.

The rearrangement links TRBV7-3 to TRBJ1-1; perhaps TRBD1 as D (5 bases). CDR1 and CDR2 from the germline V gene are SGHTA and FQGTGA. Trimming removed 1 base from V and 1 base from J, with 7 bases in between. The CDR3 runs 14 residues. The CDR3 region has the DNA TGTGCCAGCAGCTTAATAGGACAGAACACTGAAGCTTTCTTT. Its protein is CASSLIGQNTEAFF.

The rearrangement joins TRBV20-1 to TRBJ1-2; D is uncertain. The CDR3 has 14 amino acids. CDR1 is DFQATT and CDR2 is SNEGSKA in the germline V gene (reference sequence). V gave up 2 bases and J gave up 6 bases, with 16 bases separating them. This CDR3 is CSARSIAGGDGYTF. CDR3 nucleotides: TGCAGTGCTAGAAGTATAGCGGGCGGGGATGGCTACACCTTC.

V usage is TRBV6-5 and J usage is TRBJ2-1, with D perhaps given as TRBD1 or TRBD2 (5 bases each). This CDR3 spans 14 amino acids. The germline V gene encodes CDR1 MNHEY and CDR2 SVGAGI. Trimming left V 5 bases short and J 9 bases short, with 17 bases between. CDR3 DNA: TGTGCCAGCAGTAGGGACCGAGGAGAGGGTGAGCAGTTCTTC. Translated: CASSRDRGEGEQFF.

This clonotype was detected once. The chain is built from TRBV5-1 and TRBJ1-5; D ambiguous. This CDR3 contains 14 residues. Trimming shortened V by 0 bases and J by 7 bases, and 11 bases separated the two germline ends. CDR1 and CDR2 from the germline V gene are SGHRS and YFSETQ. Written as DNA, the CDR3 is TGCGCCAGCAGCTTGGTGCCAGGAAGCCAGCCCCAGCATTTT. Encoded protein: CASSLVPGSQPQHF.

The chain joins TRBV7-3 to TRBJ2-1; 15 nucleotides match TRBD2. The CDR3 is 17 amino acids. J gave up 7 bases and V 6 bases, and 10 bases lay outside the gene matches. CDR1 and CDR2 from the germline V gene are SGHTA and FQGTGA. The CDR3: CASSDGLAGGLVNEQFF. Here the CDR3 DNA reads TGTGCCAGCAGTGACGGACTAGCGGGGGGGCTAGTGAATGAGCAGTTCTTC.

The chain recombines TRBV28 with TRBJ1-1; 8 bases map to TRBD1. The germline V gene encodes CDR1 MDHEN and CDR2 SYDVKM. V lost 3 bases, J lost 4 bases, and 7 bases stayed unmatched. CDR3 size: 15 residues. CDR3 coding DNA: TGTGCCAGCAGTTTCCGACCGGACAGGGCCACTGAAGCTTTCTTT. This translates into CASSFRPDRATEAFF. Full variable domain (outside the CDR3, taken from reference TRBV28 and TRBJ1-1): DVKVTQSSRYLVKRTGEKVFLECVQDMDHENMFWYRQDPGLGLRLIYFSYDVKMKEKGDIPEGYSVSREKKERFSLILESASTNQTSMYLCASSFRPDRATEAFFGQGTRLTVV.

The chain combines TRBV20-1 with TRBJ1-5; maybe TRBD1 (5 bases). The CDR3 is made up of 13 amino acids. Germline V CDR1 and CDR2: DFQATT, SNEGSKA (reference sequence). The V and J ends lost 3 bases and 6 bases respectively, with 12 bases between them. For the CDR3, the DNA is TGCAGTGCTAGCCCCACGGGGGTTCAGCCCCAGCATTTT. Translated, it gives CSASPTGVQPQHF.

The rearrangement uses TRBV30 and TRBJ1-6, with a tentative D call TRBD1 (6 bases). The CDR3 extends over 14 amino acids. V shed 0 bases and J shed 10 bases, with 13 bases lying between them. The germline V gene has CDR1 GTSNPN and CDR2 SVGIG (reference sequence). CDR3 region: CAWSVGGAGSPLHF. CDR3 in DNA: TGTGCCTGGAGTGTGGGGGGGGCGGGGTCACCCCTCCACTTT.

The CDR3 is CASSRPEGYTF. DNA for the CDR3: TGTGCCAGCTCCCGACCTGAAGGCTACACCTTC. The genes are TRBV18 and TRBJ1-2, with D unresolved. V dropped 6 bases and J dropped 8 bases, with 10 bases sitting between them. Germline CDR1 reads KGHSH; CDR2 reads LQKENI. The CDR3 is 11 residues long.

The chain couples TRBV15 to TRBJ2-3, with D possibly matching TRBD1 (5 bases). CDR1 is LNHNV and CDR2 is YYDKDF in the germline V gene (reference sequence). The CDR3 extends over 15 amino acids. Between the trimmed V and J ends, which lost 0 bases and 6 bases, there was a span of 13 bases. The CDR3 sequence is CATSRDHQGSDTQYF. CDR3 DNA sequence: TGTGCCACCAGCAGAGATCATCAGGGTTCGGATACGCAGTATTTT.

This chain joins TRBV12-3 or TRBV12-4 and TRBJ2-7; 7 nucleotides align to TRBD1. V shed 4 bases and J 2 bases; nucleotides not matched to a gene: 8. CDR3 length: 15 amino acids. Here the CDR3 DNA reads TGTGCCAGCAGTTCCCGACAGGGATCCCCCTACGAGCAGTACTTC. Amino acids: CASSSRQGSPYEQYF.

V usage is TRBV30 and J usage is TRBJ2-1; 9 bases map to TRBD1. The CDR3 sequence is 15 residues long. Trimming took 0 bases from V and 6 from J; bases not matched to a gene: 6. From germline, CDR1 is GTSNPN and CDR2 SVGIG (reference sequence). The CDR3 nucleotides are TGTGCCTGGAGTGTAGGGACAGGGTTTTCCAATGAGCAGTTCTTC. It is translated as CAWSVGTGFSNEQFF.

J is TRBJ2-3 and V is TRBV30; D is undetermined. The CDR3 runs to 16 residues. The germline V gene encodes CDR1 GTSNPN and CDR2 SVGIG (reference sequence). The V and J ends lost 3 bases and 2 bases respectively, with 18 bases between them. The CDR3, as DNA: TGTGCCTGGAGGCGCACGGCCGACACATACACAGATACGCAGTATTTT. Translated: CAWRRTADTYTDTQYF. Using reference TRBV30 and TRBJ2-3 for the parts outside the CDR3, the full variable domain is SQTIHQWPATLVQPVGSPLSLECTVEGTSNPNLYWYRQAAGRGLQLLFYSVGIGQISSEVPQNLSASRPQDRQFILSSKKLLLSDSGFYLCAWRRTADTYTDTQYFGPGTRLTVL.

This clonotype was detected only once. The chain employs TRBV28 and TRBJ1-3; D unresolved. Germline values: CDR1 MDHEN, CDR2 SYDVKM. V lost 6 bases to trimming and J lost 12 bases, with 15 bases between them. CDR3 size: 12 residues. Written as DNA, the CDR3 is TGTGCCAGCAGGATCTCCGGACCCATCATATATTTT. Its protein is CASRISGPIIYF.

V is TRBV5-1 and J is TRBJ1-1; D is perhaps TRBD1 (5 bases). The CDR3 has 13 residues. V was cut by 4 bases and J by 4 bases, with 11 bases left in between. From germline, CDR1 is SGHRS and CDR2 YFSETQ. CDR3 sequence (DNA): TGCGCCAGCAGCATCCGGGACTCCACTGAAGCTTTCTTT. This translates into CASSIRDSTEAFF.

This CDR3 reads CASSVGPGAGQPQHF. The CDR3 DNA reads TGTGCCAGCAGCGTAGGGCCGGGGGCCGGTCAGCCCCAGCATTTT. V usage is TRBV9 and J usage is TRBJ1-5; D is perhaps TRBD1 (6 bases). Germline lookup yields CDR1 SGDLS and CDR2 YYNGEE. The CDR3 length is 15 residues. Trimming left V 0 bases short and J 6 bases short, with 13 bases between.

This rearrangement joins TRBV20-1 to TRBJ2-3; D possibly corresponds to TRBD1 (5 bases). CDR3 length: 14 amino acids. V lost 4 bases and J lost 1, with 12 bases in between. Germline CDR1 reads DFQATT; CDR2 reads SNEGSKA (reference sequence). The CDR3 sequence: CSAKQGSGTDTQYF. CDR3 bases: TGCAGTGCTAAGCAGGGAAGTGGCACAGATACGCAGTATTTT.

This clonotype was observed a few times. The chain couples TRBV6-1 to TRBJ1-5; D gene unclear. This CDR3 is 12 amino acids long. CDR1 and CDR2 (germline): MNHNS, SASEGT. V was cut by 4 bases and J by 7 bases, with 8 bases left in between. This CDR3 reads CASSVDKQPQHF. The CDR3 bases are TGTGCCAGCAGTGTCGACAAGCAGCCCCAGCATTTT.

The rearrangement uses TRBV6-1 and TRBJ1-5; the D is unclear. In germline, CDR1 is MNHNS, CDR2 SASEGT. The CDR3 has 17 residues. V was clipped by 6 bases and J by 1 base, with 19 bases between them. Here the CDR3 DNA reads TGTGCCAGCAGATCCGACCCCTCACCTACAAGCAATCAGCCCCAGCATTTT. Its translation is CASRSDPSPTSNQPQHF.

The J gene is TRBJ2-1, the V gene TRBV6-2 or TRBV6-3, with 11 bases that match TRBD2. The germline V gene has CDR1 MNHEY and CDR2 SVGEGT. Trimming cost V 4 bases and J 7 bases; bases outside gene matches: 6. The CDR3 is 15 residues long. The CDR3 protein is CASSLLAGGQNEQFF. In DNA, the CDR3 is TGTGCCAGCAGTTTGTTAGCGGGGGGGCAGAATGAGCAGTTCTTC.

This clonotype is a singleton in its sample. The chain employs TRBV20-1 and TRBJ1-1, with 8 positions matching TRBD1. The V gene's germline CDR1 is DFQATT and CDR2 SNEGSKA (reference sequence). The CDR3 is 12 amino acids. V was clipped by 2 bases and J by 11 bases; unmatched bases: 7. DNA for the CDR3: TGCAGTGCTAGAACAGGGGGTGGCGAGGCTTTCTTT. Translating it yields CSARTGGGEAFF.

The V and J genes are TRBV4-2 and TRBJ2-1; 9 bases are a match to TRBD2. This CDR3 has 20 residues. CDR1 and CDR2 from the germline V gene are LGHNA and YNFKEQ. Germline trimming cut 6 bases from V and 7 bases from J; bases unmatched to any gene: 25. The CDR3 reads CASRPVGGGGALGLRNEQFF. CDR3 in DNA: TGTGCCAGCAGGCCCGTTGGGGGCGGGGGGGCCTTGGGATTGAGGAATGAGCAGTTCTTC.

The rearrangement joins TRBV7-2 to TRBJ1-2; TRBD1 matches 7 bases. V trimming: 6 bases; J trimming: 0 bases; junction bases outside the gene matches: 4. The germline V gene has CDR1 SGHTA and CDR2 FQGNSA. This CDR3 comprises 14 residues. CDR3 in DNA: TGTGCCAGCAGGTCGGGACAGACTAACTATGGCTACACCTTC. Translated: CASRSGQTNYGYTF. Looking up the rest from reference TRBV7-2 and TRBJ1-2 gives the full variable domain: GAGVSQSPSNKVTEKGKDVELRCDPISGHTALYWYRQSLGQGLEFLIYFQGNSAPDKSGLPSDRFSAERTGGSVSTLTIQRTQQEDSAVYLCASRSGQTNYGYTFGSGTRLTVV.

This CDR3 reads CASSYSRSYEQYF. DNA for the CDR3: TGTGCCAGCAGTTACTCGCGTTCCTACGAGCAGTACTTC. This chain connects TRBV6-5 to TRBJ2-7; no clear D. The germline V gene has CDR1 MNHEY and CDR2 SVGAGI. Deletions cut 0 bases from V and 1 base from J, with 4 bases between. CDR3 length: 13 amino acids.

The chain links TRBV6-2 or TRBV6-3 to TRBJ1-1; no clear D. Trimming removed 5 bases from V and 0 bases from J, with 7 bases in between. Looked up from germline, CDR1 is MNHEY and CDR2 is SVGEGT. This CDR3 contains 13 residues. The CDR3 region has the DNA TGTGCCAGCAGTCGGGTGGTGAACACTGAAGCTTTCTTT. It is translated as CASSRVVNTEAFF.